Listed here are 18 T cell receptor beta chains from one sample, sequenced in a study of cytomegalovirus exposure and HLA in healthy donors. 13 Jbeta primers and 60 Vbeta primers were used for the PCR. The method was immunoSEQ multiplex PCR; TCRdb's version includes in-frame clones alone and lacks a portion of them. The table records about 97,000 clones, roughly four fifths of them present only once. Sample: PBMCs. These receptors were collected from a man aged 40-55 years in good health and CMV-seropositive.

The chain combines TRBV11-3 with TRBJ2-1; TRBD2 agrees at 10 bases. The germline CDR1 and CDR2 sequences are SGHNT and YENEEA. CDR3 length equals 18 residues. V dropped 3 bases and J dropped 4; count of bases not matched to a gene: 12. The CDR3 loop is CASSFRTSGLGGYNEQFF. The CDR3 DNA reads as TGTGCCAGCAGCTTTCGGACTAGCGGACTGGGGGGTTACAATGAGCAGTTCTTC.

J is TRBJ1-1 and V is TRBV5-1, with TRBD1 matching over 8 bases. CDR3 size: 14 residues. V trimming: 2 bases; J trimming: 8 bases; junction bases outside the gene matches: 8. From germline, CDR1 is SGHRS and CDR2 YFSETQ. The CDR3 reads CASSLDRGGDEAFF. CDR3 in DNA: TGCGCCAGCAGCTTAGACAGGGGAGGGGACGAAGCTTTCTTT.

The chain carries TRBV29-1 and TRBJ2-1; 9 bases map to TRBD1. V dropped 8 bases and J dropped 3; count of bases not matched to a gene: 5. Germline V lookup: CDR1 SQVTM, CDR2 ANQGSEA. The length of the CDR3 is 13 residues. CDR3 nucleotide sequence: TGCAGCTCCAGACAGGGGGGCTACAATGAGCAGTTCTTC. Its protein is CSSRQGGYNEQFF.

V gene TRBV7-6 combines with J gene TRBJ1-2, with D unclear. V was shortened by 5 bases and J by 1 base, with 14 bases between the two germline ends. The CDR3 has 15 amino acids. The germline CDR1 and CDR2 sequences are SGHVS and FNYEAQ. The CDR3 loop reads CASSPSRGFNYGYTF. The CDR3, as DNA: TGTGCCAGCAGCCCCAGCCGGGGTTTTAACTATGGCTACACCTTC.

This sequence joins TRBV28 and TRBJ2-5; 11 bases agree with TRBD2. This CDR3 has 15 amino acids. CDR1 and CDR2 (germline): MDHEN, SYDVKM. The V segment lost 0 bases and the J segment 3 bases; nucleotides outside the gene matches: 0. The DNA of the CDR3 is TGTGCCAGCAGTTTATGGGGACTAGCGGAAGAGACCCAGTACTTC. This sequence encodes CASSLWGLAEETQYF.

The chain carries TRBV29-1 and TRBJ1-5, with a tentative D call TRBD1 (5 bases). V lost 6 bases, J lost 1 base, and 7 bases lay in between. The CDR3 consists of 12 residues. In germline, CDR1 is SQVTM, CDR2 ANQGSEA. The CDR3 nucleotides read TGCAGCGTGCGGGACAGCAATCAGCCCCAGCATTTT. Translated, it gives CSVRDSNQPQHF.

The table lists this clone with a count of one. The V and J genes are TRBV10-1 and TRBJ1-2; D gene ambiguous. Trimming shortened V by 0 bases and J by 6 bases, and 8 bases separated the two germline ends. Germline V gives CDR1 WNHNN, CDR2 SYGVQD (reference sequence). This CDR3 has 13 residues. In nucleotides, the CDR3 is TGCGCCAGCAGTGAGTCGGTTCGGGATGGCTACACCTTC. Translating gives CASSESVRDGYTF.

The V and J genes are TRBV5-1 and TRBJ2-1; no reliable D call. The CDR3 covers 15 residues. V was pared by 7 bases and J by 0 bases, with 14 bases between. Germline V gene data show CDR1 as SGHRS and CDR2 as YFSETQ. CDR3 nucleotide sequence: TGCGCCAGCCGGCCTACGGAGCTCTCCTACAATGAGCAGTTCTTC. As protein: CASRPTELSYNEQFF.

V usage is TRBV30 and J usage is TRBJ1-2; D gene uncertain. Per the germline V gene, CDR1 is GTSNPN and CDR2 is SVGIG (reference sequence). Between the trimmed V and J ends, which lost 0 bases and 2 bases, there was a span of 4 bases. This CDR3 is built from 12 residues. The CDR3 DNA reads as TGTGCCTGGAGTGTACGGAACTATGGCTACACCTTC. Protein: CAWSVRNYGYTF. Full variable domain (rest looked up from reference TRBV30 and TRBJ1-2): SQTIHQWPATLVQPVGSPLSLECTVEGTSNPNLYWYRQAAGRGLQLLFYSVGIGQISSEVPQNLSASRPQDRQFILSSKKLLLSDSGFYLCAWSVRNYGYTFGSGTRLTVV.

This clone has only one observation. This chain connects TRBV6-5 to TRBJ1-2; D might be TRBD1 (5 bases). With 5 bases removed from V and 4 bases from J, the gap between germline ends came to 11 bases. CDR3 size: 13 residues. The germline CDR1 and CDR2 sequences are MNHEY and SVGAGI. Here the CDR3 DNA reads TGTGCCAGCAGTAAACAGGTATCCTATGGCTACACCTTC. This codes for CASSKQVSYGYTF.

The rearrangement uses TRBV18 and TRBJ1-5, with D unresolved. The CDR3 has 14 residues. V was shortened by 3 bases and J by 1 base, with 7 bases between the two germline ends. Germline V gene lookup returns CDR1 KGHSH and CDR2 LQKENI. The CDR3 sequence is CASSPGGSNQPQHF. The CDR3, as DNA: TGTGCCAGCTCACCGGGAGGGAGCAATCAGCCCCAGCATTTT.

This sequence joins TRBV5-6 and TRBJ1-1; 10 bases fit TRBD1. Per the germline V gene, CDR1 is SGHDT and CDR2 is YYEEEE. V was clipped by 4 bases and J by 6 bases; unmatched bases: 9. The CDR3 extends over 15 amino acids. The CDR3 DNA reads as TGTGCCAGCAGCCCTAGGGACAGGGGCCTCCCTGAAGCTTTCTTT. This gives the protein CASSPRDRGLPEAFF.

The CDR3 reads CASSPDGSTYNSPLHF. For the CDR3, the DNA is TGTGCCAGCTCACCCGACGGGAGTACCTATAATTCACCCCTCCACTTT. The chain couples TRBV18 to TRBJ1-6; no clear D. Trimming removed 3 bases at V and 2 bases at J, with 11 bases between. The CDR3 loop spans 16 amino acids. Germline CDR1 and CDR2: KGHSH and LQKENI.

The chain carries TRBV9 and TRBJ2-1, with D possibly being TRBD1 (6 bases). The CDR3 length is 15 residues. The germline gives CDR1 SGDLS, CDR2 YYNGEE. Trimming took 3 bases from V and 2 from J, leaving 12 bases between them. The CDR3 sequence is CASSDPQGPYNEQFF. The CDR3 nucleotides are TGTGCCAGCAGCGACCCACAGGGTCCCTACAATGAGCAGTTCTTC.

The rearrangement joins TRBV5-1 to TRBJ1-3, with 7 nucleotides matching TRBD1. From germline, CDR1 is SGHRS and CDR2 YFSETQ. The J segment lost 2 bases and the V segment lost 0 bases, leaving 5 bases of the junction unmatched. The CDR3 runs 16 residues. CDR3 sequence reads: CASSLGVTGTGNTIYF. The CDR3 DNA sequence: TGCGCCAGCAGCTTGGGGGTGACAGGGACTGGAAACACCATATATTTT.

This clone was counted between two and nine times. The genes are TRBV18 and TRBJ1-2, with TRBD1 matching over 9 bases. This CDR3 has 15 amino acids. CDR1 is KGHSH, CDR2 LQKENI, per germline. V was clipped by 3 bases and J by 4 bases; unmatched bases: 6. The CDR3 DNA reads as TGTGCCAGCTCACCCACAGGGGGCTCTTCCTATGGCTACACCTTC. It is translated as CASSPTGGSSYGYTF.

V usage is TRBV7-6 and J usage is TRBJ2-2, with D uncertain. Trimming shortened V by 2 bases and J by 4 bases, and 5 bases separated the two germline ends. Germline CDR1 reads SGHVS; CDR2 reads FNYEAQ. The CDR3 sequence is 13 residues long. The DNA for the CDR3 is TGTGCCAGCAGCTTATACGGCACCGGGGAGCTGTTTTTT. Amino acid sequence: CASSLYGTGELFF.

This chain uses TRBV7-6 with TRBJ2-7, with D perhaps matching TRBD2 (5 bases). CDR3 length: 14 residues. Trimming pared 2 bases from V and 2 bases from J, leaving 10 bases between. Germline V lookup: CDR1 SGHVS, CDR2 FNYEAQ. As DNA, the CDR3 is TGTGCCAGCAGCTTAAGCGGTGCCCCCTACGAGCAGTACTTC. It yields the protein CASSLSGAPYEQYF.